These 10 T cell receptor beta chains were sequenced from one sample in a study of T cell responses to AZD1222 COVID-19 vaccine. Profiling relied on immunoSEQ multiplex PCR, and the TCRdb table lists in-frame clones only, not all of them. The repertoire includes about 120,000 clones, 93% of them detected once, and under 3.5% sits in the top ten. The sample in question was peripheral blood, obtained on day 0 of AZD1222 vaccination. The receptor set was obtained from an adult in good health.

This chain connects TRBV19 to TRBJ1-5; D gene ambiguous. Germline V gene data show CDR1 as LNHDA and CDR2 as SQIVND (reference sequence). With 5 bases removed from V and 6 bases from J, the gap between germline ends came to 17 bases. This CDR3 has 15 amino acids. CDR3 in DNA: TGTGCCAGTAGTGTCTGGGAGGGCCTCGGTCAGCCCCAGCATTTT. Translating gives CASSVWEGLGQPQHF. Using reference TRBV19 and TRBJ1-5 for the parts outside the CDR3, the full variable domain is DGGITQSPKYLFRKEGQNVTLSCEQNLNHDAMYWYRQDPGQGLRLIYYSQIVNDFQKGDIAEGYSVSREKKESFPLTVTSAQKNPTAFYLCASSVWEGLGQPQHFGDGTRLSIL.

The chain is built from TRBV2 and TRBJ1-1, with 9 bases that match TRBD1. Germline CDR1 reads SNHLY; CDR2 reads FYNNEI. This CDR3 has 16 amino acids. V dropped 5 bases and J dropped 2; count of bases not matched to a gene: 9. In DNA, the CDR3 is TGTGCCAGCAGTCGCAATCGGACAGGGGAAAACACTGAAGCTTTCTTT. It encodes CASSRNRTGENTEAFF.

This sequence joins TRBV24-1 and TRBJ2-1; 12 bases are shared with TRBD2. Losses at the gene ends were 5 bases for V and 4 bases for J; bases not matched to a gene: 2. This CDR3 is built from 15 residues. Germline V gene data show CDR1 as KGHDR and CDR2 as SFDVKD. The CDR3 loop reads CATSVTSGRYNEQFF. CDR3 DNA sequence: TGTGCCACCAGTGTGACTAGCGGGAGATACAATGAGCAGTTCTTC.

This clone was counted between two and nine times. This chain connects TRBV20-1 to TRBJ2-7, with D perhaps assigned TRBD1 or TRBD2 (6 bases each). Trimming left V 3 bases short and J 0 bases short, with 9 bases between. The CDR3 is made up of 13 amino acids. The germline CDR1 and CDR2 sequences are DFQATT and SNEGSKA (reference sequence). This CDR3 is CSASWGASYEQYF. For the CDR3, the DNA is TGCAGTGCTAGTTGGGGGGCCTCCTACGAGCAGTACTTC.

The DNA for the CDR3 is TGCAGCGCAGGCCAAATCACCGGGGAGCTGTTTTTT. Amino acids: CSAGQITGELFF. The J gene is TRBJ2-2, the V gene TRBV29-1; no clear D gene. The length of the CDR3 is 12 residues. Deletions cut 7 bases from V and 4 bases from J, with 10 bases between. Germline-derived CDR1 and CDR2 are SQVTM and ANQGSEA.

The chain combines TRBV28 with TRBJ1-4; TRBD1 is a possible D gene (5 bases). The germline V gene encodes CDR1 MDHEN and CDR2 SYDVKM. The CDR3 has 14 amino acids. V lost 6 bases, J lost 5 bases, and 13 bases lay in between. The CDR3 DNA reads TGTGCCAGCAGCGATGGGACGACAAATGAAAAACTGTTTTTT. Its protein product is CASSDGTTNEKLFF.

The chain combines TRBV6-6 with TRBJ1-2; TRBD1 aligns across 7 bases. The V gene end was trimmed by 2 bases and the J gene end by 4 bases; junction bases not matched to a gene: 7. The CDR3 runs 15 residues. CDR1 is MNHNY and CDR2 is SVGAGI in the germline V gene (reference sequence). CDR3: CASSYGGGAGYGYTF. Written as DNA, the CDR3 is TGTGCCAGCAGTTACGGAGGGGGCGCAGGCTATGGCTACACCTTC.

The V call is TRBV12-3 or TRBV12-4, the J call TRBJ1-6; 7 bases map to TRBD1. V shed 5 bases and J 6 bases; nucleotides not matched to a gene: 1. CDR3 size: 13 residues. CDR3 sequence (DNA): TGTGCCAGCAGTAAGGGGGCTAATTCACCCCTCCACTTT. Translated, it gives CASSKGANSPLHF.

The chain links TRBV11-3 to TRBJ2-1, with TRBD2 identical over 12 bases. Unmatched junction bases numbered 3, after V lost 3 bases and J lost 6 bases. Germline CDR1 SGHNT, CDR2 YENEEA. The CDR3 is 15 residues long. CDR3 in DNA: TGTGCCAGCAGCTTGAGGACTAGCGGGACCAATGAGCAGTTCTTC. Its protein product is CASSLRTSGTNEQFF. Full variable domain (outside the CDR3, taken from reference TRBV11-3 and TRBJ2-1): EAGVVQSPRYKIIEKKQPVAFWCNPISGHNTLYWYLQNLGQGPELLIRYENEEAVDDSQLPKDRFSAERLKGVDSTLKIQPAELGDSAVYLCASSLRTSGTNEQFFGPGTRLTVL.

CDR3 sequence: CASGLGRRGGGTEAFF. The CDR3 DNA is TGTGCTAGTGGTTTGGGTCGTAGGGGGGGAGGGACTGAAGCTTTCTTT. This chain joins TRBV12-5 and TRBJ1-1; possible D gene TRBD1, 6 bases. CDR3 length: 16 amino acids. The V end was cut by 1 base, the J end by 5 bases, with 17 bases between. The germline gives CDR1 LGHNT, CDR2 FRNRAP.